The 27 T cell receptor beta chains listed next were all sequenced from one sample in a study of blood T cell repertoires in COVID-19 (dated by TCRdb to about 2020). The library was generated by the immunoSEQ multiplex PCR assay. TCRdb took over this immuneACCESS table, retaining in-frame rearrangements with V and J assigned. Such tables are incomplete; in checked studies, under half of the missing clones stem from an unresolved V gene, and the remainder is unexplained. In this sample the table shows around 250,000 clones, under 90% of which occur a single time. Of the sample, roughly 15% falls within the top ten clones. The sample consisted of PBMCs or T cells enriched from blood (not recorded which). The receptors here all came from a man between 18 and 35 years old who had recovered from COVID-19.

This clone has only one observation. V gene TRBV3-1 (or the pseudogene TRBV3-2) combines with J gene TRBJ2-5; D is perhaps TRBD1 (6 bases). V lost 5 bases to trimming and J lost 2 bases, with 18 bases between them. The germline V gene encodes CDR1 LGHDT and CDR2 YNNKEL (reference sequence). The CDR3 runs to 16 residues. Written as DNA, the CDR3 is TGTGCCAGCAGCACCTACTACAGGGCCGATCAAGAGACCCAGTACTTC. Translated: CASSTYYRADQETQYF.

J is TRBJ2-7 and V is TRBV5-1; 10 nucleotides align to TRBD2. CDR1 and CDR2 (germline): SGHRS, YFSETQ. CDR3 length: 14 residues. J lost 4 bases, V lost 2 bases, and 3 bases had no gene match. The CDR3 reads CASSFSGGMYEQYF. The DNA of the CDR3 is TGCGCCAGCAGCTTTAGCGGGGGGATGTACGAGCAGTACTTC.

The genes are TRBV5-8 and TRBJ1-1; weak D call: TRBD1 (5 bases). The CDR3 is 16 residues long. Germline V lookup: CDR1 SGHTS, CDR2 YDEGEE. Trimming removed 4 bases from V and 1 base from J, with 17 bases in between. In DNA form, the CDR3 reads TGTGCCAGCAGCCATGGTTTTAGGGGAGGGAACACTGAAGCTTTCTTT. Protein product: CASSHGFRGGNTEAFF.

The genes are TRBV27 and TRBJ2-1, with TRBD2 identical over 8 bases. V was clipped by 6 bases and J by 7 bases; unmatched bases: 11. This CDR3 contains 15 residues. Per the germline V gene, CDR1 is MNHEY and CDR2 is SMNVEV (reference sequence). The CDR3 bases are TGTGCCAGCAGCCACCTTAGCGGGATGAGTAATGAGCAGTTCTTC. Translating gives CASSHLSGMSNEQFF.

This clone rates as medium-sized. CDR3 sequence: CASSLMDNTDTQYF. The CDR3 nucleotides are TGTGCCAGCAGCTTAATGGACAACACAGATACGCAGTATTTT. This rearrangement joins TRBV13 to TRBJ2-3; TRBD1 is a possible D gene (5 bases). The germline V and J ends were trimmed by 2 bases and 2 bases, with 8 bases remaining between them. CDR3 size: 14 residues. CDR1 is PRHDT, CDR2 FYEKMQ, per germline (reference sequence). Full variable domain (rest looked up from reference TRBV13 and TRBJ2-3): AAGVIQSPRHLIKEKRETATLKCYPIPRHDTVYWYQQGPGQDPQFLISFYEKMQSDKGSIPDRFSAQQFSDYHSELNMSSLELGDSALYFCASSLMDNTDTQYFGPGTRLTVL.

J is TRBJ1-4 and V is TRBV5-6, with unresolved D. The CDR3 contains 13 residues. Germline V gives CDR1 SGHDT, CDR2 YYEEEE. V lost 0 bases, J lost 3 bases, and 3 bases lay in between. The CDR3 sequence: CASSLAANEKLFF. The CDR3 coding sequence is TGTGCCAGCAGCTTGGCGGCTAATGAAAAACTGTTTTTT.

CDR3 loop: CASSLGEENTEAFF. DNA for the CDR3: TGTGCCAGCAGCCTCGGGGAGGAGAACACTGAAGCTTTCTTT. The rearrangement joins TRBV9 to TRBJ1-1; D ambiguous. Per the germline V gene, CDR1 is SGDLS and CDR2 is YYNGEE. The CDR3 covers 14 residues. V lost 4 bases, J lost 1 base, and 11 bases lay in between.

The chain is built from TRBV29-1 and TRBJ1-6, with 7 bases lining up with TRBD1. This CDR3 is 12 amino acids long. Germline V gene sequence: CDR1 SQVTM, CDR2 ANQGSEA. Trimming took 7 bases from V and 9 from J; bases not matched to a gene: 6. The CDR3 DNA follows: TGCAGCGCTGGGACAGACGGTTCACCCCTCCACTTT. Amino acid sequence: CSAGTDGSPLHF.

CDR3 in DNA: TGTGCCAGCAGCAAGCGGGGGTCTGGGGCCAACGTCCTGACTTTC. It codes for CASSKRGSGANVLTF. The chain uses TRBV21-1 and TRBJ2-6; the table's D gene call, TRBD2, was not cross checked with the DNA. TRBV21-1 is designated a pseudogene. The CDR3 extends over 15 amino acids.

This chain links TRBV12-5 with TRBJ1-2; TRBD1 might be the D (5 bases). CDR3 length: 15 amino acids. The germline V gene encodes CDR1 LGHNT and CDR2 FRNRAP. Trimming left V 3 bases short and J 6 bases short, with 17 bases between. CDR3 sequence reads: CASGLSAEGRDGYTF. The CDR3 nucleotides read TGTGCTAGTGGTTTATCCGCGGAGGGGCGAGATGGCTACACCTTC. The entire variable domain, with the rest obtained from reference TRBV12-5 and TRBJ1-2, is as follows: DARVTQTPRHKVTEMGQEVTMRCQPILGHNTVFWYRQTMMQGLELLAYFRNRAPLDDSGMPKDRFSAEMPDATLATLKIQPSEPRDSAVYFCASGLSAEGRDGYTFGSGTRLTVV.

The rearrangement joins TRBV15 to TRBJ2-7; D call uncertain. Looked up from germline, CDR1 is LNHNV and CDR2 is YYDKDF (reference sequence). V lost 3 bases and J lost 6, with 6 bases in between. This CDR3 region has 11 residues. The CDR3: CATSSGVEQYF. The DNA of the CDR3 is TGTGCCACCAGCAGTGGAGTCGAGCAGTACTTC.

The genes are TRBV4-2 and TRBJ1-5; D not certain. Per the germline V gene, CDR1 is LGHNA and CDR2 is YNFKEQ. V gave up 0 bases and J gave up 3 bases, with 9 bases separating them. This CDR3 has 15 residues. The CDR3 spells CASSQEGLFNQPQHF. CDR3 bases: TGTGCCAGCAGCCAAGAAGGACTTTTCAATCAGCCCCAGCATTTT.

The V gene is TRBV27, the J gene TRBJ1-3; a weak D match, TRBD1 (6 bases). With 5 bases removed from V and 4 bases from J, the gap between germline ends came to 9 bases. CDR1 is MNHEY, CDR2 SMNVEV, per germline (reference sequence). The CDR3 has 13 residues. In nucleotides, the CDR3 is TGTGCCAGCAGTCGCGGACAGGGAAACACCATATATTTT. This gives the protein CASSRGQGNTIYF.

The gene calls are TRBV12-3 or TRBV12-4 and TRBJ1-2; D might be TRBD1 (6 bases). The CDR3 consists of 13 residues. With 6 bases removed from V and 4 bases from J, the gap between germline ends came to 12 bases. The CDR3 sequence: CASRAGVGYGYTF. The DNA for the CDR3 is TGTGCCAGCAGGGCAGGGGTGGGCTATGGCTACACCTTC.

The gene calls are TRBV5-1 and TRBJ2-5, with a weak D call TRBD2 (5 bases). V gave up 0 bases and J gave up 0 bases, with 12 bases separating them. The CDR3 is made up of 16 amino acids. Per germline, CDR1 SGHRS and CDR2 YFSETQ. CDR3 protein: CASSLEFQTNQETQYF. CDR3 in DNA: TGCGCCAGCAGCTTGGAATTCCAGACTAACCAAGAGACCCAGTACTTC.

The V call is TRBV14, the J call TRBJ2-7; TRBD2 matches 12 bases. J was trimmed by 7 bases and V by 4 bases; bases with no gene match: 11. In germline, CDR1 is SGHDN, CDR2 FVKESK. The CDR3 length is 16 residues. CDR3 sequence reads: CASSPLLAGGRWEQYF. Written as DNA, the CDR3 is TGTGCCAGCAGCCCTCTACTAGCGGGGGGAAGATGGGAGCAGTACTTC.

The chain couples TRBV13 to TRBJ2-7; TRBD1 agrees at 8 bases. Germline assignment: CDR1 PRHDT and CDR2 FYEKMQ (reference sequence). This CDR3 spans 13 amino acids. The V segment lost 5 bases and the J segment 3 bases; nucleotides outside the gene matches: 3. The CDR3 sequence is CASSPTGVYEQYF. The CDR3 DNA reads TGTGCCAGCAGCCCGACAGGGGTCTACGAGCAGTACTTC.

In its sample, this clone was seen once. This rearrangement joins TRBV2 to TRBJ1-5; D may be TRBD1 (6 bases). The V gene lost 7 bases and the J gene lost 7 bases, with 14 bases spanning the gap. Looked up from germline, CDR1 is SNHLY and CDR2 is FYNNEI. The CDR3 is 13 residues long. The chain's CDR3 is CASNGRGSQPQHF. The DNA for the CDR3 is TGTGCCAGCAATGGCAGGGGAAGCCAGCCCCAGCATTTT.

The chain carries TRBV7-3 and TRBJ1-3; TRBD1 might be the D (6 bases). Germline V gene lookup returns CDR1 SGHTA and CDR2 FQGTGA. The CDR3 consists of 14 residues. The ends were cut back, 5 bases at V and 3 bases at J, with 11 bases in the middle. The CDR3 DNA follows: TGTGCCAGCAGCCCACAGGGTTTTGGAAACACCATATATTTT. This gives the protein CASSPQGFGNTIYF.

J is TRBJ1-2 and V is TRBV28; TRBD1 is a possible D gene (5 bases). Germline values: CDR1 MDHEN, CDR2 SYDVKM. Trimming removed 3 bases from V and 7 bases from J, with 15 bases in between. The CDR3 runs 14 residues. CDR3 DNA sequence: TGTGCCAGCAGTTTCCAGGGAACAATTAGTGGCTACACCTTC. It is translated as CASSFQGTISGYTF.

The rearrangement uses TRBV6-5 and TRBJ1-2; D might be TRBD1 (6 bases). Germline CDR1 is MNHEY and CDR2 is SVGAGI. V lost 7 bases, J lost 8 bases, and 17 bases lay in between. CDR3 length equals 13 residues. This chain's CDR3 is CASIPWGGRGYTF. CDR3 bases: TGTGCCAGCATACCGTGGGGGGGCCGGGGCTACACCTTC.

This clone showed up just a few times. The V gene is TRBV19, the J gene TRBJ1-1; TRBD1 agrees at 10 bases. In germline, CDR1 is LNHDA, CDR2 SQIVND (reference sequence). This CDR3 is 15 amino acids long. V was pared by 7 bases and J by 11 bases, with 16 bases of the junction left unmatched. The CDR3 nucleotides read TGTGCCAGTAACCAGCCGGGACAGGGGACGCCTAAGGCTTTCTTT. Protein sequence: CASNQPGQGTPKAFF.

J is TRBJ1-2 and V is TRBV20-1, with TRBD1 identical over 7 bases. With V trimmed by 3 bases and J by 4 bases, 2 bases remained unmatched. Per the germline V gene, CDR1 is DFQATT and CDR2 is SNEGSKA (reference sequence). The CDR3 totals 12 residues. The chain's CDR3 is CSASRDSYGYTF. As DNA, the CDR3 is TGCAGTGCTAGTAGGGACAGCTATGGCTACACCTTC.

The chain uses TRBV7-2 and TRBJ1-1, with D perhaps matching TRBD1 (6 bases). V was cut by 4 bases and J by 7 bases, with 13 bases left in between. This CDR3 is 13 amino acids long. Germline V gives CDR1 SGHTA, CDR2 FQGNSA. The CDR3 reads CASSSQTGYEAFF. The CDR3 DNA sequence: TGTGCCAGCAGCTCACAAACAGGGTATGAAGCTTTCTTT.

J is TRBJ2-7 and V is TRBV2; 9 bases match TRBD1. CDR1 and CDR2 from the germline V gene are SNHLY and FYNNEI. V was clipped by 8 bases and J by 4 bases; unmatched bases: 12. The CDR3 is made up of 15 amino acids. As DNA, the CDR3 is TGTGCCAGCCATATCCGGGACAGGGAATATTACGAGCAGTACTTC. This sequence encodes CASHIRDREYYEQYF.

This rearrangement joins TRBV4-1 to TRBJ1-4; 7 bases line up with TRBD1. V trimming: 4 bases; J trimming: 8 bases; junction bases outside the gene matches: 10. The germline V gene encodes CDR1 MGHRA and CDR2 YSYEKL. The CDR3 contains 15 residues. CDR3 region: CASSLSDRDYEKLFF. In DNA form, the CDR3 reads TGCGCCAGCAGCCTCTCAGACAGGGATTACGAAAAACTGTTTTTT.

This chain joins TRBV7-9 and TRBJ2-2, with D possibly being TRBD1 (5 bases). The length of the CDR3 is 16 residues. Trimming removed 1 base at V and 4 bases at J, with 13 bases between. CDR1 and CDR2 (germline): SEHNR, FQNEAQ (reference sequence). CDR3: CASSLEAGSVTGELFF. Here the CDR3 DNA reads TGTGCCAGCAGCTTAGAGGCAGGGTCGGTCACCGGGGAGCTGTTTTTT.